This T cell receptor (beta chain) was identified in a study of human T cells and chemical hapten exposure. Time point defined: patch test 1, 2 weeks after DPC sensitization. Treatment noted: therapeutic diphenylcyclopropenone sensitization with weekly scalp DPC. Blood collection happened ahead of applying each patch test. Non-pregnant alopecia patients aged 18 to 70, suitable for DPC therapy. Library preparation tagged each individual cDNA molecule with a unique molecular identifier. TCRdb re-analysed the RACE reads in MiXCR, keeping a single row per CDR3 protein. Altogether some 82,000 distinct CDR3 sequences are present, around a tenth being singletons, with the ten largest covering about 4.2%. The CDR3 spans 15 residues. Trimming took off 3 bases at V and 1 base at J, with 11 bases between the two ends. General study points: DPC sensitization left the count of TCRs above 1 in 1000 unchanged.

A few counts support this clonotype. As yet, its antigen is unknown. This chain links TRBV12-3 or TRBV12-4 with TRBJ2-3, with TRBD2 as a possible D gene (6 bases). The sample here was whole blood, taken in connection with sensitization to the hapten diphenylcyclopropenone (DPC). The clonotype originates from a woman aged 45 to 65 with alopecia areata. Some clones in this sample may be carry-over from other donors' samples. CDR3 nucleotides: TGTGCCAGCAGTTTGGGACTCCTGCGCACAGATACGCAGTATTTT. It translates to CASSLGLLRTDTQYF.